The 2 T cell receptor beta chains given below trace back to one sample, sequenced in a study of T cell responses to AZD1222 COVID-19 vaccine. The assay was immunoSEQ multiplex PCR, and TCRdb's table has in-frame clones only and misses some. The table shows 150,000 to 200,000 clones, with over 80% occurring only once. Source: peripheral blood, taken on day 0 of MenACWY control vaccination. The receptors were sampled from an adult in good health.

The rearrangement joins TRBV19 to TRBJ2-3; 10 positions agree with TRBD1. The CDR3 length is 15 residues. CDR1 and CDR2 from the germline V gene are LNHDA and SQIVND (reference sequence). Trimming at V came to 5 bases and at J to 4 bases, leaving 6 bases not matched to a gene. DNA of the CDR3: TGTGCCAGTAGTTGGGGACAGGGGAGGTCAGATACGCAGTATTTT. Encoded protein: CASSWGQGRSDTQYF.

CDR3 in amino acids: CASSFRGLQETQYF. The CDR3 region has the DNA TGTGCCAGCAGCTTCAGGGGACTCCAAGAGACCCAGTACTTC. V is TRBV7-9 and J is TRBJ2-5, with D possibly being TRBD1 or TRBD2 (6 bases each). The V end lost 3 bases, the J end lost 1 base, and 9 bases lay between the germline ends. This CDR3 has 14 amino acids. The germline V gene encodes CDR1 SEHNR and CDR2 FQNEAQ (reference sequence).